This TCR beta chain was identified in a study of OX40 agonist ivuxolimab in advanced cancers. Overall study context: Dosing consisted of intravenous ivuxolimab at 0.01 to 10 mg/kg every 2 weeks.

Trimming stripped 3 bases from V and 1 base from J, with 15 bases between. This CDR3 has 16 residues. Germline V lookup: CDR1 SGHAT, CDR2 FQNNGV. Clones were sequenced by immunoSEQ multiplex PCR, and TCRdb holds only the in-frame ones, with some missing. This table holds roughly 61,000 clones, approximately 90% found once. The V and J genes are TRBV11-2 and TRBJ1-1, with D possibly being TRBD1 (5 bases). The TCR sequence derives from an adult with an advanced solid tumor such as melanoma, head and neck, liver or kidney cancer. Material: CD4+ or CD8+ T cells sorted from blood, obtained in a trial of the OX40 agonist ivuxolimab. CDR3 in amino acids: CASSLGGGERNTEAFF. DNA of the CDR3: TGTGCCAGCAGCTTGGGAGGAGGGGAGCGGAACACTGAAGCTTTCTTT.